Listed here are 3 T cell receptor beta chains from one sample, sequenced in a study of blood T cell repertoires in COVID-19. Data came from immunoSEQ multiplex PCR; TCRdb stores just in-frame clones and leaves some out. The sample lists thousands of clones; approximately 88% were seen once. Sequencing was performed on peripheral blood. The receptors derive from a man between 65 and 85 years old with COVID-19, enrolled during active disease.

This chain joins TRBV19 and TRBJ1-2; D gene ambiguous. The V and J ends lost 3 bases and 2 bases respectively, with 10 bases between them. The CDR3 covers 14 residues. Germline V lookup: CDR1 LNHDA, CDR2 SQIVND (reference sequence). CDR3 sequence reads: CASSIGFNNYGYTF. The CDR3 coding sequence is TGTGCCAGTAGTATCGGTTTCAACAACTATGGCTACACCTTC.

The chain has TRBV3-1 (or the pseudogene TRBV3-2) and TRBJ1-2; 7 bases line up with TRBD1. Germline CDR1 reads LGHDT; CDR2 reads YNNKEL (reference sequence). The CDR3 contains 14 residues. The junction had 6 bases not matched to a gene; V was cut back by 4 bases and J by 4 bases. CDR3 DNA sequence: TGTGCCAGCAGCCCGAAGGGGGCGGTCTATGGCTACACCTTC. The encoded protein is CASSPKGAVYGYTF.

CDR3 sequence (DNA): TGCAGCGTCCCGGTCTGGGCCAATGAGCAGTTCTTC. Its translation: CSVPVWANEQFF. This chain uses TRBV29-1 with TRBJ2-1; D remains unclear. This CDR3 is 12 amino acids long. V was cut by 6 bases and J by 6 bases, with 12 bases left in between. Germline V gene data show CDR1 as SQVTM and CDR2 as ANQGSEA.